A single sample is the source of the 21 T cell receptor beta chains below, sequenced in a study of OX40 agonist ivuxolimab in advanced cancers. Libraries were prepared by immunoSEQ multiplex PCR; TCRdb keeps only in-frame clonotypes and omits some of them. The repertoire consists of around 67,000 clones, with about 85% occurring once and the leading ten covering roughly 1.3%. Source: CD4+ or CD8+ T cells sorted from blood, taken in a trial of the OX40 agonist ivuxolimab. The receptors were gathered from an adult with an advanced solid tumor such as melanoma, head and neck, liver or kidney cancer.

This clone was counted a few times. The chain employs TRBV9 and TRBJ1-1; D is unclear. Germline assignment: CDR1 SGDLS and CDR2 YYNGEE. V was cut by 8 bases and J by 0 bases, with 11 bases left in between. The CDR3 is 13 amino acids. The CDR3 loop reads CARPVRLNTEAFF. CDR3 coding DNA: TGTGCCAGGCCCGTTCGTTTGAACACTGAAGCTTTCTTT.

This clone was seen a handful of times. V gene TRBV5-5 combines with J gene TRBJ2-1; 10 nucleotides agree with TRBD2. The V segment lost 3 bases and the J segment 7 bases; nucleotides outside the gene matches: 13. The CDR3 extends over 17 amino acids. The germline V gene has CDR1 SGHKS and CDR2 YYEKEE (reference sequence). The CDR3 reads CASSSPGLAEGSNEQFF. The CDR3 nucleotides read TGTGCCAGCAGCTCGCCAGGACTAGCGGAAGGCTCGAATGAGCAGTTCTTC. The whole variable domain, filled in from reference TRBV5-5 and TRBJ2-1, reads DAGVTQSPTHLIKTRGQQVTLRCSPISGHKSVSWYQQVLGQGPQFIFQYYEKEERGRGNFPDRFSARQFPNYSSELNVNALLLGDSALYLCASSSPGLAEGSNEQFFGPGTRLTVL.

This CDR3 reads CATRRGVQETQYF. CDR3 DNA sequence: TGTGCCACTAGGAGGGGTGTCCAAGAGACCCAGTACTTC. The chain links TRBV7-2 to TRBJ2-5; the D gene is possibly TRBD2 (6 bases). CDR1 is SGHTA and CDR2 is FQGNSA in the germline V gene. This CDR3 is built from 13 residues. V shed 10 bases and J shed 1 base, with 13 bases lying between them.

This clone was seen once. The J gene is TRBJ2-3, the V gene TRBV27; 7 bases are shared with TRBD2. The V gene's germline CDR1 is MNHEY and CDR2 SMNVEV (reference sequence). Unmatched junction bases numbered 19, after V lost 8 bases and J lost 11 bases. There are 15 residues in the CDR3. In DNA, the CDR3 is TGTGCCAGCCCGCGGGCTAGCCTATCCTCGGGGGGGCAGTATTTT. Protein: CASPRASLSSGGQYF.

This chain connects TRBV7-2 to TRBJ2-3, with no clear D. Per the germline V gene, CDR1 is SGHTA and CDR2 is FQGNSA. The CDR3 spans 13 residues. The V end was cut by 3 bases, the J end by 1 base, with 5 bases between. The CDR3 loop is CASSFRRTDTQYF. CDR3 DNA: TGTGCCAGCAGCTTCAGGCGCACAGATACGCAGTATTTT.

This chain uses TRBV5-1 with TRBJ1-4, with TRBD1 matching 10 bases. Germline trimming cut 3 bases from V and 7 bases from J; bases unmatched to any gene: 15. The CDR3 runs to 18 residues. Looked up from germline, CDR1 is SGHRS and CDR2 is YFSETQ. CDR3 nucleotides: TGCGCCAGCAGCTGGGGAGGGACAGGGGCAAGACAGGGTGAAAAACTGTTTTTT. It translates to CASSWGGTGARQGEKLFF.

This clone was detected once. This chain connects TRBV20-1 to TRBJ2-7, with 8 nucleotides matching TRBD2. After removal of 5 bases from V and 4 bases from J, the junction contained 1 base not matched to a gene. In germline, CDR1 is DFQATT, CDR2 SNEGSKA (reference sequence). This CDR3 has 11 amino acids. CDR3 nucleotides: TGCAGTGCTCGGGGGGGGTACGAGCAGTACTTC. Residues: CSARGGYEQYF.

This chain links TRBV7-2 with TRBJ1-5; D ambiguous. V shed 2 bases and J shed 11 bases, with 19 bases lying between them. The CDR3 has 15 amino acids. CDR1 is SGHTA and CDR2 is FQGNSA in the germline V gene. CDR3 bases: TGTGCCAGCAGCTTATCGCCAGATACGTTATGGGCCCAGCATTTT. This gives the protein CASSLSPDTLWAQHF. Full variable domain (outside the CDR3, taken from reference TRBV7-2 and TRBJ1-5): GAGVSQSPSNKVTEKGKDVELRCDPISGHTALYWYRQSLGQGLEFLIYFQGNSAPDKSGLPSDRFSAERTGGSVSTLTIQRTQQEDSAVYLCASSLSPDTLWAQHFGDGTRLSIL.

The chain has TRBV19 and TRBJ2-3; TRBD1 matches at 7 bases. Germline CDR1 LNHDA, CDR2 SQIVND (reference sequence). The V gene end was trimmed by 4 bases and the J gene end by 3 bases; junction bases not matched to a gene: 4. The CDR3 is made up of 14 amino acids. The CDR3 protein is CASSTRQGTDTQYF. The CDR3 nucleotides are TGTGCCAGTAGTACAAGACAGGGAACAGATACGCAGTATTTT.

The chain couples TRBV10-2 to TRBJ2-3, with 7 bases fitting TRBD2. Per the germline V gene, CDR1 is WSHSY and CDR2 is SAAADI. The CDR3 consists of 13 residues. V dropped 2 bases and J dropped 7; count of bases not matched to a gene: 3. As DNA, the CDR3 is TGCGCCAGCAGTGAGGGGAGGGAATATACGCAGTATTTT. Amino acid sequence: CASSEGREYTQYF.

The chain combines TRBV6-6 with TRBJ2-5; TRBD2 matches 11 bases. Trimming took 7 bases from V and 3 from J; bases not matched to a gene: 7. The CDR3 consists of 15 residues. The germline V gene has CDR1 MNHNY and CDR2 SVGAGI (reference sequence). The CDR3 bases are TGTGCCAGCAACCCCGGGACTAGCGGAGAAGAGACCCAGTACTTC. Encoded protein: CASNPGTSGEETQYF.

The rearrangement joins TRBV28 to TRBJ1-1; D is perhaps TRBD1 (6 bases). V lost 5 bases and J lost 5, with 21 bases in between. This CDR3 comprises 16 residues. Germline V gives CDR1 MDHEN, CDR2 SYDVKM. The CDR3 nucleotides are TGTGCCAGCAGTCTAACAGGGACCGGGGATCTGACTGAAGCTTTCTTT. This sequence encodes CASSLTGTGDLTEAFF.

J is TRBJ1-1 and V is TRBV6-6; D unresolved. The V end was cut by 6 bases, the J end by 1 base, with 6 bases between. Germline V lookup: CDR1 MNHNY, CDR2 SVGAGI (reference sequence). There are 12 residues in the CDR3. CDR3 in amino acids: CASRVQNTEAFF. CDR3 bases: TGTGCCAGCAGGGTTCAGAACACTGAAGCTTTCTTT.

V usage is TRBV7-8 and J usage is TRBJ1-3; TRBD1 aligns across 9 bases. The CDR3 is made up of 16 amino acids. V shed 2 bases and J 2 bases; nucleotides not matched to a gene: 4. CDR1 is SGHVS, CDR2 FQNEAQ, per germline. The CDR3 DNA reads TGTGCCAGCAGCTTAAGGGGGACAGGGACTGGAAACACCATATATTTT. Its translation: CASSLRGTGTGNTIYF.

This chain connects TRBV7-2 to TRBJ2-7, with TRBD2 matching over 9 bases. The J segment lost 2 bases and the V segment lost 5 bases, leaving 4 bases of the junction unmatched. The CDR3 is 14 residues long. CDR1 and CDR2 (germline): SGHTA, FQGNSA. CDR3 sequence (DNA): TGTGCCAGCAGCGTTAGCGGGGGACCCTACGAGCAGTACTTC. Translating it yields CASSVSGGPYEQYF.

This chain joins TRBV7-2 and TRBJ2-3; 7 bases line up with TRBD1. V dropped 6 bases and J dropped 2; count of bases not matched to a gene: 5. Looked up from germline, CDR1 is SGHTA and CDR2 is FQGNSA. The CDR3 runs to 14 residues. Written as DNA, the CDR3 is TGTGCCAGCAGTATACAGGGGATCACAGATACGCAGTATTTT. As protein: CASSIQGITDTQYF.

The CDR3 is CASSLEGGETQYF. CDR3 sequence (DNA): TGTGCCAGCAGCTTAGAAGGGGGGGAGACCCAGTACTTC. The chain couples TRBV7-2 to TRBJ2-5; D may match TRBD1 or TRBD2 (6 bases each). V was trimmed by 1 base and J by 5 bases, leaving 8 bases between them. The CDR3 extends over 13 amino acids. Germline values: CDR1 SGHTA, CDR2 FQGNSA.

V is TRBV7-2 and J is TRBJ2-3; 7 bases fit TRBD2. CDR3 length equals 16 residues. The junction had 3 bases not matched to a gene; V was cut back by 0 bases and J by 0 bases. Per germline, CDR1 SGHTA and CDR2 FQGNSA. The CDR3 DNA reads TGTGCCAGCAGCTTAGCGGGGGGGTTTAGCACAGATACGCAGTATTTT. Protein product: CASSLAGGFSTDTQYF.

CDR3 residues: CAWMRGSGTQYF. CDR3 nucleotides: TGTGCCTGGATGAGGGGGTCAGGGACCCAGTACTTC. V usage is TRBV30 and J usage is TRBJ2-5, with D possibly TRBD1 on 6 matching bases. V was shortened by 4 bases and J by 7 bases, with 13 bases between the two germline ends. This CDR3 has 12 residues. CDR1 and CDR2 from the germline V gene are GTSNPN and SVGIG (reference sequence).

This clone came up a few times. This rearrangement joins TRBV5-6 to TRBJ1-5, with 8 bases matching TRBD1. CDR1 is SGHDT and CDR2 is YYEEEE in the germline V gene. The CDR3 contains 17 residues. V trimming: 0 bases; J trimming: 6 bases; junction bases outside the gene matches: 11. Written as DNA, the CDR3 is TGTGCCAGCAGCTTGGGCGGACAGGGTTCTATTAGTCAGCCCCAGCATTTT. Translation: CASSLGGQGSISQPQHF.

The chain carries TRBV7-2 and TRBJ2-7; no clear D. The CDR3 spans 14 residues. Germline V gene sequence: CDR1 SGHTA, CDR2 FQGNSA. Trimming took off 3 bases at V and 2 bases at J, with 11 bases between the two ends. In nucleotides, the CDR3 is TGTGCCAGCAGCTTGACAATGGGGACCTACGAGCAGTACTTC. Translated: CASSLTMGTYEQYF.